Listed below are T cell receptor beta chains from one sample, sequenced in a study of blood T cell repertoires in COVID-19. Measured with immunoSEQ multiplex PCR; TCRdb has only the in-frame clones, and not every one. The data contain a few hundred thousand clones, roughly 86% of them seen just once; the ten biggest clones take up approximately 9.8%. Sequenced: peripheral blood. Receptors originate from a man in his forties who had recovered from COVID-19. Each CDR3 is given with its conserved first and last residue. A D gene is named only where the DNA matches it firmly. The size entry is marked missing in some rows and otherwise reads once, few, many or a size class.

V gene	clone size	D gene	J gene	CDR3 protein	CDR3 DNA
TRBV29-1	.	TRBD1	TRBJ2-6	CSVGTGGSGANVLTF	TGCAGCGTGGGGACAGGGGGCTCTGGGGCCAACGTCCTGACTTTC
TRBV7-2	.	TRBD1	TRBJ2-3	CATPDRATDTQYF	TGTGCCACCCCGGACAGGGCGACGGATACGCAGTATTTT
TRBV3-1/TRBV3-2	.	TRBD2	TRBJ2-3	CASSQGTSASTDTQYF	TGTGCCAGCAGCCAAGGGACTAGCGCTAGCACAGATACGCAGTATTTT
TRBV19	.	TRBD2	TRBJ2-7	CASSRLATAPEQYF	TGTGCCAGTAGTAGACTAGCGACCGCTCCCGAGCAGTACTTC
TRBV19	.	.	TRBJ2-7	CASSISRETAPREQYF	TGTGCCAGTAGTATTAGTAGAGAGACAGCCCCGCGGGAGCAGTACTTC
TRBV5-1	.	.	TRBJ2-3	CASSSWHTDTQYF	TGCGCCAGCAGCTCCTGGCACACAGATACGCAGTATTTT
TRBV11-2	.	TRBD1	TRBJ1-6	CASRSTGFGNSPLHF	TGTGCCAGCAGGTCGACAGGGTTTGGGAATTCACCCCTCCACTTT
TRBV9	.	.	TRBJ1-2	CASSVRRDANYGYTF	TGTGCCAGCAGCGTACGGCGGGACGCGAACTATGGCTACACCTTC
TRBV6-2/TRBV6-3	.	.	TRBJ2-7	CASSQTRGEQYF	TGTGCCAGCAGTCAAACCCGGGGGGAGCAGTACTTC
TRBV27	.	TRBD1	TRBJ2-7	CASSLQGTLAYEQYF	TGTGCCAGCAGCTTACAGGGGACCCTGGCCTACGAGCAGTACTTC
TRBV5-5	few	.	TRBJ2-2	CASNSVGGTGELFF	TGTGCCAGCAACTCTGTAGGGGGTACCGGGGAGCTGTTTTTT
TRBV27	once	TRBD2	TRBJ2-3	CASSWGLAGGGDTQYF	TGTGCCAGCAGTTGGGGACTAGCGGGGGGAGGAGATACGCAGTATTTT
TRBV27	.	.	TRBJ2-7	CASRTMTGPYEQYF	TGTGCCAGCAGGACAATGACAGGACCCTACGAGCAGTACTTC
TRBV7-9	.	.	TRBJ1-4	CASSQTGTNEKLFF	TGTGCCAGCAGCCAGACAGGAACTAATGAAAAACTGTTTTTT